The 26 T cell receptor beta chains below were found in one sample sequenced in a study of blood T cell repertoires in COVID-19. The protocol was immunoSEQ multiplex PCR, while the TCRdb copy is restricted to in-frame clones and leaves out a portion. The sample has around 400,000 clones; 89% are singletons. The specimen sequenced was PBMCs or T cells enriched from blood (not recorded which). The receptors stem from a woman aged 25 to 45 who had recovered from COVID-19.

This clone was observed a few times. This chain connects TRBV4-1 to TRBJ2-2, with a possible D match to TRBD2 (5 bases). Trimming took 3 bases from V and 5 from J, leaving 13 bases between them. Germline CDR1 is MGHRA and CDR2 is YSYEKL. The CDR3 extends over 15 amino acids. The CDR3 protein is CASSHSDFLTGELFF. DNA of the CDR3: TGCGCCAGCAGCCACTCGGACTTTCTAACCGGGGAGCTGTTTTTT.

The chain links TRBV2 to TRBJ1-1, with D tentatively TRBD1 (5 bases). V was shortened by 6 bases and J by 1 base, with 15 bases between the two germline ends. The V gene's germline CDR1 is SNHLY and CDR2 FYNNEI. This CDR3 has 15 residues. In nucleotides, the CDR3 is TGTGCCAGCAGCGCTGGACGGACAAGGAACACTGAAGCTTTCTTT. This translates into CASSAGRTRNTEAFF.

This chain joins TRBV9 and TRBJ1-2, with unresolved D. Between the trimmed V and J ends, which lost 3 bases and 4 bases, there was a span of 7 bases. This CDR3 comprises 12 residues. The V gene's germline CDR1 is SGDLS and CDR2 YYNGEE. The CDR3 spells CASSAGVYGYTF. CDR3 in DNA: TGTGCCAGCAGCGCCGGGGTCTATGGCTACACCTTC. Variable domain in full (rest from reference TRBV9 and TRBJ1-2): DSGVTQTPKHLITATGQRVTLRCSPRSGDLSVYWYQQSLDQGLQFLIQYYNGEERAKGNILERFSAQQFPDLHSELNLSSLELGDSALYFCASSAGVYGYTFGSGTRLTVV.

This chain connects TRBV7-9 to TRBJ1-2, with 7 bases that match TRBD1. The CDR3 runs 16 residues. In germline, CDR1 is SEHNR, CDR2 FQNEAQ (reference sequence). The junction had 8 bases not matched to a gene; V was cut back by 1 base and J by 3 bases. The DNA for the CDR3 is TGTGCCAGCAGCTTAGAGGGGGCTACACTACACTATGGCTACACCTTC. Its protein is CASSLEGATLHYGYTF.

CDR3 in amino acids: CASSVGTRGTEAFF. DNA for the CDR3: TGCGCCAGCAGCGTGGGAACGCGGGGCACTGAAGCTTTCTTT. The V call is TRBV5-1, the J call TRBJ1-1; D remains unclear. The CDR3 runs 14 residues. Germline values: CDR1 SGHRS, CDR2 YFSETQ. Trimming left V 4 bases short and J 4 bases short, with 14 bases between.

The chain links TRBV9 to TRBJ2-1, with TRBD2 matching over 7 bases. This CDR3 is built from 14 residues. The V gene end was trimmed by 0 bases and the J gene end by 8 bases; junction bases not matched to a gene: 5. CDR1 is SGDLS, CDR2 YYNGEE, per germline. The CDR3 coding sequence is TGTGCCAGCAGCGTAGGCGGGAGAGGGGATGAGCAGTTCTTC. It encodes CASSVGGRGDEQFF.

This chain joins TRBV29-1 and TRBJ2-3; TRBD1 aligns across 8 bases. Trimming at V came to 3 bases and at J to 6 bases, leaving 11 bases not matched to a gene. CDR1 and CDR2 (germline): SQVTM, ANQGSEA. The CDR3 sequence is 15 residues long. The CDR3 DNA reads TGCAGCGTTGACCGGGACACCTCAGGGGGCGATACGCAGTATTTT. The encoded protein is CSVDRDTSGGDTQYF.

This clone was seen only once. The chain has TRBV4-2 and TRBJ2-7; 10 bases are a match to TRBD1. V shed 2 bases and J 10 bases; nucleotides not matched to a gene: 5. This CDR3 spans 13 amino acids. CDR1 is LGHNA, CDR2 YNFKEQ, per germline. The CDR3 sequence: CASSQTGQGPQYF. The CDR3 region has the DNA TGTGCCAGCAGCCAAACGGGACAGGGGCCCCAGTACTTC.

The chain is built from TRBV28 and TRBJ1-5, with D possibly TRBD1 on 6 matching bases. The V end lost 6 bases, the J end lost 5 bases, and 20 bases lay between the germline ends. Germline-derived CDR1 and CDR2 are MDHEN and SYDVKM. CDR3 length: 16 amino acids. As DNA, the CDR3 is TGTGCCAGCAGCCTAAGGACAGCAGCTCAACATCAGCCCCAGCATTTT. Protein product: CASSLRTAAQHQPQHF.

The rearrangement uses TRBV6-5 and TRBJ2-7; 10 positions agree with TRBD1. Germline CDR1 reads MNHEY; CDR2 reads SVGAGI. After removal of 4 bases from V and 4 bases from J, the junction contained 10 bases not matched to a gene. The CDR3 is 16 residues long. The CDR3 coding sequence is TGTGCCAGCAGTTCACACGGGACAGGGGAACAATACGAGCAGTACTTC. Translating gives CASSSHGTGEQYEQYF.

This clone has only one observation. CDR3 sequence: CASSPSQGASYEQYF. The CDR3 coding sequence is TGTGCCAGCTCACCATCGCAGGGGGCTAGCTACGAGCAGTACTTC. J is TRBJ2-7 and V is TRBV18; 8 bases fit TRBD1. V lost 2 bases, J lost 3 bases, and 6 bases stayed unmatched. CDR3 size: 15 residues. Germline V gene data show CDR1 as KGHSH and CDR2 as LQKENI.

This chain joins TRBV2 and TRBJ1-2; possible D gene TRBD1, 5 bases. The CDR3 is 14 amino acids. CDR1 is SNHLY, CDR2 FYNNEI, per germline. V gave up 8 bases and J gave up 4 bases, with 17 bases separating them. The CDR3 bases are TGTGCCAGCCGTTCGGGGGAAATCGGCTATGGCTACACCTTC. Translation gives CASRSGEIGYGYTF.

V is TRBV11-2 and J is TRBJ1-2; possible D gene TRBD1, 5 bases. Trimming removed 10 bases from V and 4 bases from J, with 16 bases in between. Looked up from germline, CDR1 is SGHAT and CDR2 is FQNNGV. The length of the CDR3 is 13 residues. CDR3 protein: CATARDSRYGYTF. DNA for the CDR3: TGTGCCACCGCCCGGGACTCTCGCTATGGCTACACCTTC.

The rearrangement links TRBV29-1 to TRBJ2-2, with a tentative D call TRBD1 (5 bases). The CDR3 runs to 15 residues. Germline loops: CDR1 SQVTM, CDR2 ANQGSEA. The ends were cut back, 7 bases at V and 5 bases at J, with 20 bases in the middle. The CDR3 region has the DNA TGCAGCGCTACACGAGCCAGGGTGAGGACCGGGGAGCTGTTTTTT. Protein: CSATRARVRTGELFF.

The chain joins TRBV11-3 to TRBJ2-5, with 7 positions matching TRBD2. The CDR3 totals 15 residues. The germline V gene encodes CDR1 SGHNT and CDR2 YENEEA. Losses at the gene ends were 8 bases for V and 7 bases for J; bases not matched to a gene: 16. Here the CDR3 reads CASRWTRGSRGTQYF. DNA of the CDR3: TGTGCCAGCCGCTGGACTAGGGGTTCTAGAGGGACCCAGTACTTC.

V gene TRBV27 combines with J gene TRBJ2-2; D possibly corresponds to TRBD1 (6 bases). CDR3 length: 17 residues. Germline V gives CDR1 MNHEY, CDR2 SMNVEV (reference sequence). The V and J ends lost 8 bases and 0 bases respectively, with 19 bases between them. The CDR3 sequence is CASALRTGFANTGELFF. CDR3 DNA sequence: TGTGCCAGCGCGTTACGAACAGGGTTTGCGAACACCGGGGAGCTGTTTTTT.

Concerning this clone: This specimen includes other DNA sequences encoding the same CDR3. The chain links TRBV7-9 to TRBJ1-5, with D possibly being TRBD1 (5 bases). The V end lost 1 base, the J end lost 2 bases, and 6 bases lay between the germline ends. CDR1 is SEHNR and CDR2 is FQNEAQ in the germline V gene (reference sequence). The length of the CDR3 is 14 residues. CDR3 region: CASSLEGGNQPQHF. For the CDR3, the DNA is TGTGCCAGCAGCTTAGAAGGGGGCAATCAGCCCCAGCATTTT.

This clone was seen once. The chain couples TRBV5-1 to TRBJ2-1; 9 bases are shared with TRBD2. The CDR3 length is 15 residues. The V gene end was trimmed by 0 bases and the J gene end by 9 bases; junction bases not matched to a gene: 7. Germline V gene lookup returns CDR1 SGHRS and CDR2 YFSETQ. CDR3: CASSLASGASSEQFF. CDR3 DNA: TGCGCCAGCAGCTTGGCTAGCGGGGCCTCTTCTGAGCAGTTCTTC.

V is TRBV30 and J is TRBJ2-3, with D maybe TRBD2 (6 bases). Germline CDR1 and CDR2: GTSNPN and SVGIG (reference sequence). Trimming left V 2 bases short and J 1 base short, with 13 bases between. The CDR3 spans 15 residues. The CDR3 reads CAWSRRGSGTDTQYF. CDR3 bases: TGTGCCTGGAGTAGGCGGGGTTCGGGCACAGATACGCAGTATTTT.

This chain connects TRBV7-9 to TRBJ1-1; D is ambiguous. This CDR3 has 14 amino acids. V shed 5 bases and J shed 5 bases, with 15 bases lying between them. Germline V lookup: CDR1 SEHNR, CDR2 FQNEAQ (reference sequence). The CDR3 loop is CASSSGRGWTEAFF. The CDR3 DNA sequence: TGTGCCAGCAGCAGCGGTCGGGGTTGGACTGAAGCTTTCTTT.

The CDR3 DNA is TGTGCCAGCAGCCAAGACCGACTAGCGGGAGGCGAGCAGTACTTC. Protein: CASSQDRLAGGEQYF. The chain joins TRBV4-2 to TRBJ2-7; 13 bases agree with TRBD2. Germline V CDR1 and CDR2: LGHNA, YNFKEQ. The CDR3 length is 15 residues. The V and J ends lost 0 bases and 6 bases, in that order; junction bases with no gene match: 2.

The V gene is TRBV29-1, the J gene TRBJ2-7, with 8 bases identical to TRBD1. Losses at the gene ends were 6 bases for V and 3 bases for J; bases not matched to a gene: 13. The CDR3 sequence is 15 residues long. The germline CDR1 and CDR2 sequences are SQVTM and ANQGSEA. The CDR3 protein is CSVTKGQGGFYEQYF. DNA for the CDR3: TGCAGCGTGACCAAAGGACAGGGTGGTTTCTACGAGCAGTACTTC.

The chain employs TRBV24-1 and TRBJ1-1; 11 nucleotides match TRBD1. Germline V CDR1 and CDR2: KGHDR, SFDVKD. This CDR3 is built from 15 residues. With 3 bases clipped from V and 1 base from J, the junction kept 0 bases outside the gene matches. Written as DNA, the CDR3 is TGTGCCACCAGTGATGGGACAGGGGGGAACACTGAAGCTTTCTTT. Protein sequence: CATSDGTGGNTEAFF.

V usage is TRBV7-9 and J usage is TRBJ1-2; 8 bases map to TRBD1. Germline CDR1 is SEHNR and CDR2 is FQNEAQ (reference sequence). There are 14 residues in the CDR3. J lost 8 bases, V lost 2 bases, and 7 bases had no gene match. The chain's CDR3 is CASSLTTGVEGYTF. CDR3 DNA sequence: TGTGCCAGCAGCTTAACGACAGGGGTTGAGGGCTACACCTTC.

V is TRBV6-6 and J is TRBJ2-5; 8 nucleotides align to TRBD2. The CDR3 loop spans 16 amino acids. Per germline, CDR1 MNHNY and CDR2 SVGAGI (reference sequence). J lost 7 bases, V lost 7 bases, and 17 bases had no gene match. CDR3 residues: CASTPLVAGTVGTQYF. DNA of the CDR3: TGTGCCAGCACTCCCCTAGTAGCGGGGACCGTAGGGACCCAGTACTTC.

This clone was recorded once. The chain combines TRBV15 with TRBJ1-3, with TRBD1 matching 10 bases. The CDR3 spans 16 residues. CDR1 and CDR2 from the germline V gene are LNHNV and YYDKDF (reference sequence). V dropped 1 base and J dropped 2; count of bases not matched to a gene: 2. The CDR3 region is CATSRGDRGPGNTIYF. The CDR3 DNA sequence: TGTGCCACCAGCAGAGGGGACAGGGGACCTGGAAACACCATATATTTT.